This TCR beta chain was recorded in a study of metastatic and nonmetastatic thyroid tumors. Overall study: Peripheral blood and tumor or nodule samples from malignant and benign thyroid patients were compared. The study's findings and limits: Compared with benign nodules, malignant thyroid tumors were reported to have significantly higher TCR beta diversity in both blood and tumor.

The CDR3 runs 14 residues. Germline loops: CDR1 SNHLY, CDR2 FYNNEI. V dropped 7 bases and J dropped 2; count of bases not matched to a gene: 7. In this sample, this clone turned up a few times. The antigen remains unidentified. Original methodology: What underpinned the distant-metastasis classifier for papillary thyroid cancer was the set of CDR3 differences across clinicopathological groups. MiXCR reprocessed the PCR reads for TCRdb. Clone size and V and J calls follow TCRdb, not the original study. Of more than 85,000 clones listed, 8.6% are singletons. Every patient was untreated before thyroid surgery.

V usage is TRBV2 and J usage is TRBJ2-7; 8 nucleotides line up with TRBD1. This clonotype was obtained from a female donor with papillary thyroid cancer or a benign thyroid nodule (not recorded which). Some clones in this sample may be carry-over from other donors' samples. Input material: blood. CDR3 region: CASTRDRGAYEQYF. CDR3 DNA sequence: TGTGCCAGCACGAGAGACAGGGGCGCCTACGAGCAGTACTTC.